This T cell receptor (beta chain) was sequenced during a study of OX40 agonist ivuxolimab in advanced cancers. Overall study findings and caveats: At 0.1 to 3.0 mg/kg, clonal expansion of CD4+ and CD8+ blood T cells had occurred by week 6.

With respect to this clone: Its matching antigen is unknown. This may be a read error: a much more frequent sequence differs by one nucleotide.

Clones were sequenced by immunoSEQ multiplex PCR, and TCRdb holds only the in-frame ones, with some missing. There are 45,000 to 50,000 clones in the sample; roughly 90% occur only once, and approximately 12% lies in the top ten. The V end lost 0 bases, the J end lost 6 bases, and 9 bases lay between the germline ends. Looked up from germline, CDR1 is MNHEY and CDR2 is SVGAGI. This CDR3 has 13 amino acids. The rearrangement uses TRBV6-5 and TRBJ2-7; D is possibly TRBD2 (6 bases). Sequenced here: CD4+ or CD8+ T cells sorted from blood, sampled in a trial of the OX40 agonist ivuxolimab. This TCR derives from an adult with an advanced solid tumor such as melanoma, head and neck, liver or kidney cancer. CDR3 sequence reads: CASSYSLGGEQYF. The CDR3 DNA reads as TGTGCCAGCAGTTACTCGTTGGGGGGCGAGCAGTACTTC.